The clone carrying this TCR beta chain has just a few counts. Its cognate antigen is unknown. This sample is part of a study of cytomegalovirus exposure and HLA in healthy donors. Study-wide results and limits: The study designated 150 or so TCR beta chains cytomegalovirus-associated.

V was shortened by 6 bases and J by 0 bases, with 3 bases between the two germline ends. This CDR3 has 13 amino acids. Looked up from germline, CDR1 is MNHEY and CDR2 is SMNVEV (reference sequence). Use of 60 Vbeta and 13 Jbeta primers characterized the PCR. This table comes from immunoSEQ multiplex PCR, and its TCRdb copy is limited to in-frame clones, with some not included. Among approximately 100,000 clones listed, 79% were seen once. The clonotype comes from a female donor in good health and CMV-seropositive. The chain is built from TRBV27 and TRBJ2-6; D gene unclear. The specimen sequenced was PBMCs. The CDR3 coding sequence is TGTGCCAGCAGCATCTCTGGGGCCAACGTCCTGACTTTC. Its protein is CASSISGANVLTF.